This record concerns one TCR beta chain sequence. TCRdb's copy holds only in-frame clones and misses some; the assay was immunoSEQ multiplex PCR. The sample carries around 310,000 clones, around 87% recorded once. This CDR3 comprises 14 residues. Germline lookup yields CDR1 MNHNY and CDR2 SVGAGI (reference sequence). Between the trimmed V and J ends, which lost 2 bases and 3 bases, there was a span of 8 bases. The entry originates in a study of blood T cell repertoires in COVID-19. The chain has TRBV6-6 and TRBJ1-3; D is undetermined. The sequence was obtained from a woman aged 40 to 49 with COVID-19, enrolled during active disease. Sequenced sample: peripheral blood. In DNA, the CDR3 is TGTGCCAGCAGTTACAGTTCGAGTGGAAACACCATATATTTT. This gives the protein CASSYSSSGNTIYF.